The present T cell receptor (beta chain) was sequenced within a study of shared clonotypes between healthy human individuals (dated by TCRdb to 2020 to 2022). Study-level background: A few men and two women, aged 18 to 49 years, made up the cohort. To estimate repertoire size and how much clonotypes are shared between individuals, the study performed deep sequencing of blood TCR repertoires from roughly five healthy adults. Libraries were prepared and TCR repertoires were sequenced by different laboratories using diverse techniques, in order to increase sequencing depth and limit assay-specific biases. Leukapheresis yielded between about 0.85 and 9.5 billion PBMCs per donor.

In its sample, this clone was seen a few times. Its antigen remains unidentified. No clone much larger than this one lies a single base away; base qualities are absent. The donors were healthy, HIV-negative adults who had no recently reported acute infections or vaccinations. Only Caucasian adults living in Nashville, Tennessee, USA were represented among the donors. For unsorted samples, roughly 91 million PBMCs were counted, and genomic DNA was extracted using the QIAamp DNA Blood Mini kit. Blood was collected by leukapheresis, and PBMCs were isolated by Ficoll-Histopaque density gradient centrifugation and then cryopreserved in liquid nitrogen vapor phase. TCR CDR3 regions were amplified from genomic DNA by multiplex PCR using the deep immunoSEQ assay. For each cell subset, the extracted genomic DNA was distributed evenly across all wells of several immunoSEQ 96-well plates, and each plate served as one replicate. For unsorted PBMC, around 300 ng of genomic DNA, equivalent to tens of thousands of T cell genomes, went into each replicate PCR. Genomic DNA from unsorted PBMC was sequenced over ten immunoSEQ deep assay plates. Purified libraries were measured with a Qubit 3.0 fluorometer, size-checked on a Bioanalyzer 2100, and measured again with the KAPA Library Quantification kit. Every immunoSEQ 96-well plate was sequenced on a dedicated single-read 150-cycle Illumina NextSeq 550 flow cell. The authors' pipeline ran thus. Because the immunoSEQ output included only junctional sequences and no quality scores, the filtering could not be the same as the filtering used for full-length reads. To assign V/J genes and CDR3, sequences were annotated using PyIR, a Python wrapper for IgBLAST v1.9, with IMGT germline references. Reads with weak V/J assignments (E-value above 1e-6), missing CDR3, stop codons, out-of-frame junctions, or ambiguous translated residues were removed. A V3J clonotype was defined by an identical inferred V gene, J gene, and CDR3 amino acid sequence. To compute the percentage overlap between repertoires, the number of shared unique clonotypes was divided by the size of the smaller repertoire. Repertoire richness was assessed with RTK rarefaction, the Chao1 estimator, and Recon v2.1 estimates of unobserved clonotypes. TCRdb's version of the immuneACCESS table is confined to in-frame rearrangements and falls short of the full clone set. An unresolved V gene accounts for under half of the shortfall where checked; the remainder is of unknown origin. That table gives V, J and clone size, and the DNA gave D and trimming. The sample table shows around 500,000 clones, and 81% are seen once. The ten biggest clones cover 9.5% to 15% of the sample.

Compared with germline, V lacks 0 bases and J lacks 3 bases; bases without a gene match: 16. For CDR1 and CDR2, the germline V gene lists SQVTM and ANQGSEA. CDR3 length: 18 amino acids, cysteine to phenylalanine. The kept DNA is CDR3 alone, 54 bases in frame from the first base. Overall study outcomes, separate from this receptor: Because the study included only a small number of donors, the genetic and exposure-history diversity represented was limited. Pairwise subsampling led to the expectation that sequencing depth would affect the degree of clonotype sharing among donors. Sampling was restricted to blood, and TCR repertoires in tissue are likely to differ from TCR repertoires in blood.

The chain was built from TRBV29-1 and TRBJ1-2; 7 of the junction bases match TRBD1. This receptor was identified in a woman in her thirties or forties in good health. Some clones in this sample may be carry-over from other donors' samples. Sequencing was carried out using PBMCs. Here the CDR3 is given as CSVEDQRQGSFLYYGYTF. Read as DNA, the sequence is TGCAGCGTTGAAGATCAAAGACAGGGATCATTCCTCTACTATGGCTACACCTTC.